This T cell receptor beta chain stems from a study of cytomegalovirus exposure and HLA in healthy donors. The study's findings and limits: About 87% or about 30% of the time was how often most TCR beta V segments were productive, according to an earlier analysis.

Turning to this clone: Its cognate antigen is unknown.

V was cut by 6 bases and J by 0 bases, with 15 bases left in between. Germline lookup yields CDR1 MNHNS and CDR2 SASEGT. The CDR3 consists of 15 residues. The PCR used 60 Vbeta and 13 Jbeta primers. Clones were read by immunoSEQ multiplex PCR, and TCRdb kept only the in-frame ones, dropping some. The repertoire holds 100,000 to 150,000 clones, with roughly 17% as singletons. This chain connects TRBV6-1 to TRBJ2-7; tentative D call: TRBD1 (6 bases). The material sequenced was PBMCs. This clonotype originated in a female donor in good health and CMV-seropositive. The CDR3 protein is CASRTGYGSSYEQYF. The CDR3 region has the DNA TGTGCCAGCAGAACAGGGTACGGAAGCTCCTACGAGCAGTACTTC.